This paragraph covers one T cell receptor (beta chain) sequence. Its antigen specificity is not known. No clone much larger than this one lies a single base away; base qualities are absent. The immunoSEQ Assay, a bias-controlled multiplex PCR, was used to amplify TCRbeta CDR3 regions from genomic DNA. The paper's processing steps were these. Nucleated cell counts per sample were estimated from amplification of reference gene primers within the assay. Sequence reads were collapsed and filtered to measure the absolute abundance of every unique TCRbeta CDR3 rearrangement. For each sample, productive Simpson clonality was calculated as the square root of Simpson's diversity index over productive rearrangements. In its TCRdb copy, this immuneACCESS table keeps in-frame sequences only and misses some clones. Where compared with another copy, unresolved V genes explain less than half of these, and the others have no known cause. Clone size and V and J calls were adopted from that table, with D and trimming inferred from the DNA. The sample contains 170,000 or so clones, just under 90% of them found a single time. The ten top clones hold 0.7% to 0.9% of the sample.

Between the V and J ends, shortened by 5 bases and 2 bases respectively, the junction contains 17 bases. The CDR3 contains 16 residues, cysteine and phenylalanine counted. Just the 48-base CDR3 DNA is kept, in frame starting at base 1. The germline V gene (reference sequence) provides CDR1 LGHDT and CDR2 YNNKEL. This sample is drawn from a study of blood T cell repertoires in COVID-19 (dated by TCRdb to between 2020 and 2021). A note on the overall study: Collaborator samples came from the United States, Italy and Spain and covered acute and convalescent phases of COVID-19. Samples came from the ongoing ImmuneRACE study (first 160 participants) plus 1,254 subjects from 6 global collaborators. Where available, HLA class I and class II types were taken from metadata supplied by the sample provider and were not determined by assay-based typing. A freely available public database, intended as a resource for researchers studying the immune response to SARS-CoV-2, is where the repertoires were released. The prospective study material was composed of cDNA or gDNA derived from T cells, B-cell-depleted T cells, or PBMCs. Nearly every sample came with metadata listing a de-identified subject ID, COVID-19 status, age in years and sex. The dataset comprised deeply sampled blood TCRbeta repertoires from subjects exposed to, actively infected with, or recovered from COVID-19.

Another Seattle source contributed samples from volunteer blood donors who had recovered from COVID-19. Each collaborating institution followed its own protocols to collect whole blood in K2EDTA tubes. For TCRbeta analysis, collaborators shipped samples in one of three forms: frozen whole blood, isolated PBMCs, or DNA extracted from either of those sample types. Beyond this particular receptor, the publication reports: How much clinical and demographic metadata was included differed by source and by participant, and the metadata was provided uncurated.

Input material: peripheral blood. This receptor was obtained from a woman between 18 and 29 years old who had recovered from COVID-19. Rearrangement joined TRBV3-1 (or the pseudogene TRBV3-2) to TRBJ2-3, with TRBD2 perhaps the D gene, on 5 matching bases. CDR3 reads: CASSSRLTSYTDTQYF. The nucleotide sequence reads as follows: TGTGCCAGCAGCTCCAGACTAACGTCTTACACAGATACGCAGTATTTT.